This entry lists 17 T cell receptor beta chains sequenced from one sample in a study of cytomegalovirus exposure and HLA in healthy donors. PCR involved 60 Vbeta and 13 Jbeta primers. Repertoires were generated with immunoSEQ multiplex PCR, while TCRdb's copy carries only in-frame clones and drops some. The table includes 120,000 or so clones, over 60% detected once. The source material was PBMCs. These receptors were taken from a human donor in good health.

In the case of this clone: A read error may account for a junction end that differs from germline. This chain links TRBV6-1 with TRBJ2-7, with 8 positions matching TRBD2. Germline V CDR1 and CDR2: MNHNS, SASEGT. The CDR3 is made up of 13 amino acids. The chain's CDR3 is CASSFRNLAGWVF. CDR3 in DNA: TGTGCCAGCAGTTTCCGAAACCTAGCGGGTTGGGTATTC.

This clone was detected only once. Here the CDR3 reads CASSLSQGLQYF. The CDR3 DNA is TGTGCCAGCAGCTTAAGTCAGGGCTTGCAGTACTTC. The chain links TRBV7-2 to TRBJ2-7; tentatively, D is TRBD1 (5 bases). This CDR3 comprises 12 residues. Germline CDR1 and CDR2: SGHTA and FQGNSA. V was cut by 2 bases and J by 9 bases, with 11 bases left in between.

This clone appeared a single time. CDR3 protein: CASSPQDRNYGYTF. As DNA, the CDR3 is TGTGCCAGTAGTCCCCAGGACAGGAACTATGGCTACACCTTC. J is TRBJ1-2 and V is TRBV19; TRBD1 agrees at 7 bases. The germline V gene has CDR1 LNHDA and CDR2 SQIVND (reference sequence). The length of the CDR3 is 14 residues. The V and J ends lost 5 bases and 2 bases, in that order; junction bases with no gene match: 5.

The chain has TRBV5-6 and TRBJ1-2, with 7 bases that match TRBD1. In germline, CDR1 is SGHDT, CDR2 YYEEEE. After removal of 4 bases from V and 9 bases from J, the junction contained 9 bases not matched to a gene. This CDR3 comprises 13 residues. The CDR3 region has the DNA TGTGCCAGCAGCCGGACAGGCCGCGATAGCTACACCTTC. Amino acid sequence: CASSRTGRDSYTF.

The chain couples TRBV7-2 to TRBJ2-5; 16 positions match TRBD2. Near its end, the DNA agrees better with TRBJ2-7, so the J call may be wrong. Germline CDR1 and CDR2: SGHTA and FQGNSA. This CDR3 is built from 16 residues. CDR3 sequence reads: CASSLGTSGGEYEQYF. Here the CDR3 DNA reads TGTGCCAGCAGCTTGGGGACTAGCGGGGGGGAATACGAGCAGTACTTC.

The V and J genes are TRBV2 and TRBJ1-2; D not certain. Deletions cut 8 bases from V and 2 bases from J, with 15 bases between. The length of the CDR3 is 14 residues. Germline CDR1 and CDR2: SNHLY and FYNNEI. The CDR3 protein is CASLRRERNYGYTF. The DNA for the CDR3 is TGTGCCAGCCTCCGGAGGGAGAGAAACTATGGCTACACCTTC.

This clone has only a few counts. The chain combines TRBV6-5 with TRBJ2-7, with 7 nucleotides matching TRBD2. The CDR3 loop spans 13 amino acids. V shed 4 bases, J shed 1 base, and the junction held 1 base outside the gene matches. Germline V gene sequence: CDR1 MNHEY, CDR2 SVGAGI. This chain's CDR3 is CASSWGGSYEQYF. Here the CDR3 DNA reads TGTGCCAGCAGTTGGGGGGGTTCCTACGAGCAGTACTTC.

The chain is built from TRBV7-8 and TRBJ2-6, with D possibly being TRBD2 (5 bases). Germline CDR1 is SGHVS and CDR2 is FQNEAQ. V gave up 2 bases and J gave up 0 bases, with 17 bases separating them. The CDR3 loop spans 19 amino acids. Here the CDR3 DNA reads TGTGCCAGCAGCTTACGGGGTCGATATCGGGACTCTGGGGCCAACGTCCTGACTTTC. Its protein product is CASSLRGRYRDSGANVLTF.

This CDR3 reads CASSYGAEKLFF. The CDR3 region has the DNA TGTGCCAGCAGTTACGGGGCCGAAAAACTGTTTTTT. This rearrangement joins TRBV6-5 to TRBJ1-4; TRBD1 might be the D (5 bases). The V end lost 2 bases, the J end lost 8 bases, and 6 bases lay between the germline ends. Germline assignment: CDR1 MNHEY and CDR2 SVGAGI. There are 12 residues in the CDR3.

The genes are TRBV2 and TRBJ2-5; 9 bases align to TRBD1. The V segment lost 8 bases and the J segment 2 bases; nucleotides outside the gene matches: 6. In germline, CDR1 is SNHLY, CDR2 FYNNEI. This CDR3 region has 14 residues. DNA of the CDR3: TGTGCCAGCGGAGACAGGGGGGGACAAGAGACCCAGTACTTC. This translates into CASGDRGGQETQYF.

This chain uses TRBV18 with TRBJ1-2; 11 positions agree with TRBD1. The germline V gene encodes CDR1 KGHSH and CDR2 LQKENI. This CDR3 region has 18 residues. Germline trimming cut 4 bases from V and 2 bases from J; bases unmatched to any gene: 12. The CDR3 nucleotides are TGTGCCAGCTCACAAACGGACAGGGGGCCAACTATCAACTATGGCTACACCTTC. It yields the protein CASSQTDRGPTINYGYTF.

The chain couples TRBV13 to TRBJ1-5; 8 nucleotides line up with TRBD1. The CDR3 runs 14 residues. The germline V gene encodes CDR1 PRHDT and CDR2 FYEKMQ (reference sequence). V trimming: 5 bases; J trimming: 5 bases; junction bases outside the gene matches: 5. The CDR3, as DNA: TGTGCCAGCAGCCGAGGACAGGGTGATCAGCCCCAGCATTTT. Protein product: CASSRGQGDQPQHF.

CDR3 coding DNA: TGTGCCAGCAGCGTCGGGAGAAACACTGAAGCTTTCTTT. Amino acid sequence: CASSVGRNTEAFF. The chain uses TRBV9 and TRBJ1-1; D not certain. The V gene lost 2 bases and the J gene lost 2 bases, with 7 bases spanning the gap. CDR3 length: 13 amino acids. CDR1 is SGDLS, CDR2 YYNGEE, per germline.

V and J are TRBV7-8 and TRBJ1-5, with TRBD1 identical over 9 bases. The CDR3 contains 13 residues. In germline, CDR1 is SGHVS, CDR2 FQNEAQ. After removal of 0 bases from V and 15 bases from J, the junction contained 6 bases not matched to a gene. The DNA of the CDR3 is TGTGCCAGCAGCTTAGCATTACAGGGGGCCTCGCATTTT. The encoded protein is CASSLALQGASHF.

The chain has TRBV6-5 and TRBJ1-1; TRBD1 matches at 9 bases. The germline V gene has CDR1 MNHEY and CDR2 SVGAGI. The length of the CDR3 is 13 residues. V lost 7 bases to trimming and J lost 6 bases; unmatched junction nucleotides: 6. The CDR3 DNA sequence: TGTGCCAGCACCCGACAGGGGGTGGCTGAAGCTTTCTTT. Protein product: CASTRQGVAEAFF.

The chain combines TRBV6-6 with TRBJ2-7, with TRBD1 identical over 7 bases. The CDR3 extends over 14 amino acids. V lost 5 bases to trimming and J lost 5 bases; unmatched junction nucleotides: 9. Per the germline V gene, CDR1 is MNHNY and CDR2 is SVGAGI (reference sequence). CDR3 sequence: CASSQGTGADEQYF. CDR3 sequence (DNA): TGTGCCAGCAGTCAAGGAACAGGGGCAGACGAGCAGTACTTC.

The CDR3 DNA reads TGTGCCAGCGGGGGGGGTCAGCCCCAGCATTTT. It is translated as CASGGGQPQHF. The chain combines TRBV28 with TRBJ1-5; weak D call: TRBD1 (5 bases). Germline V CDR1 and CDR2: MDHEN, SYDVKM. This CDR3 is built from 11 residues. V was trimmed by 8 bases and J by 6 bases, leaving 8 bases between them.